Below are 21 T cell receptor beta chains sequenced from a single sample in a study of cytomegalovirus exposure and HLA in healthy donors. Primers included in the PCR were 60 Vbeta and 13 Jbeta primers. Profiled with immunoSEQ multiplex PCR; TCRdb holds only in-frame clones, not every one. The sample shows about 130,000 clones, about 76% of them seen only once. The source material was PBMCs. The source of these receptors is a young man in good health and CMV-seronegative.

As concerns this clone: In the same sample, other DNA sequences code for this CDR3. The chain has TRBV20-1 and TRBJ2-7; 7 bases agree with TRBD1. The J segment lost 3 bases and the V segment lost 5 bases, leaving 1 base of the junction unmatched. Germline CDR1 is DFQATT and CDR2 is SNEGSKA (reference sequence). The CDR3 runs to 11 residues. DNA for the CDR3: TGCAGTGCTCGGGACAGCTACGAGCAGTACTTC. Translation: CSARDSYEQYF.

The rearrangement links TRBV15 to TRBJ1-1; maybe TRBD1 (5 bases). Germline V gives CDR1 LNHNV, CDR2 YYDKDF (reference sequence). V lost 3 bases and J 0 bases, leaving 26 bases between the germline ends. The CDR3 length is 20 residues. The CDR3 loop is CATSSPETENLTLMNTEAFF. Written as DNA, the CDR3 is TGTGCCACCAGCAGTCCCGAGACAGAAAACCTTACGTTAATGAACACTGAAGCTTTCTTT.

V is TRBV4-2 and J is TRBJ1-6, with D unclear. CDR1 and CDR2 from the germline V gene are LGHNA and YNFKEQ. The CDR3 totals 17 residues. V was pared by 7 bases and J by 6 bases, with 22 bases between. In DNA form, the CDR3 reads TGTGCCAGCACCGACCCCGGGCCGGGAAGACGTAATTCACCCCTCCACTTT. Its translation is CASTDPGPGRRNSPLHF.

The chain employs TRBV7-9 and TRBJ1-1; tentatively, D is TRBD1 (5 bases). The CDR3 sequence is 13 residues long. CDR1 and CDR2 (germline): SEHNR, FQNEAQ (reference sequence). Trimming took off 7 bases at V and 2 bases at J, with 11 bases between the two ends. The CDR3 nucleotides read TGTGCCAGCACCACGGGGGGTAACACTGAAGCTTTCTTT. Amino acids: CASTTGGNTEAFF.

This chain joins TRBV7-8 and TRBJ2-1; D unclear. The CDR3 length is 13 residues. With 5 bases removed from V and 2 bases from J, the gap between germline ends came to 7 bases. Germline values: CDR1 SGHVS, CDR2 FQNEAQ. CDR3 sequence: CASSRTPYNEQFF. DNA for the CDR3: TGTGCCAGCAGCCGCACACCCTACAATGAGCAGTTCTTC.

This sequence joins TRBV28 and TRBJ1-2; TRBD1 matches at 10 bases. V gave up 3 bases and J gave up 7 bases; unmatched junction bases: 5. Germline-derived CDR1 and CDR2 are MDHEN and SYDVKM. This CDR3 is 14 amino acids long. CDR3 region: CASSFDRGQRGYTF. The CDR3 DNA reads as TGTGCCAGCAGTTTCGACAGGGGGCAGCGTGGCTACACCTTC.

The V and J genes are TRBV5-1 and TRBJ2-7, with 8 bases matching TRBD1. Unmatched junction bases numbered 11, after V lost 4 bases and J lost 2 bases. The CDR3 has 16 residues. CDR1 is SGHRS, CDR2 YFSETQ, per germline. This CDR3 reads CASSRTGTGTAYEQYF. The CDR3 DNA follows: TGCGCCAGCAGCCGAACTGGGACAGGAACCGCCTACGAGCAGTACTTC.

The table lists this clone with a few counts. The V and J genes are TRBV5-5 and TRBJ1-6; D ambiguous. This CDR3 is 18 amino acids long. Germline CDR1 SGHKS, CDR2 YYEKEE (reference sequence). V lost 0 bases to trimming and J lost 1 base, with 14 bases between them. This chain's CDR3 is CASSLVETGGSYNSPLHF. CDR3 coding DNA: TGTGCCAGCAGCTTGGTTGAGACGGGTGGATCCTATAATTCACCCCTCCACTTT.

In this sample, this clone turned up a few times. The V gene is TRBV4-1, the J gene TRBJ2-5; D gene ambiguous. The germline V gene has CDR1 MGHRA and CDR2 YSYEKL. The CDR3 is 16 residues long. Trimming removed 4 bases from V and 7 bases from J, with 22 bases in between. CDR3 bases: TGCGCCAGCAGCCCACTAACTGATGCCATTTACCGGACCCAGTACTTC. The encoded protein is CASSPLTDAIYRTQYF.

This clone was picked up one time. The chain joins TRBV2 to TRBJ2-1; 8 nucleotides agree with TRBD2. Germline V gene sequence: CDR1 SNHLY, CDR2 FYNNEI. Trimming cost V 7 bases and J 7 bases; bases outside gene matches: 18. This CDR3 has 17 residues. DNA for the CDR3: TGTGCCAGCAAAGCCTATTTACGGGGGGGCCAAGGGAATGAGCAGTTCTTC. Its protein is CASKAYLRGGQGNEQFF.

V gene TRBV15 combines with J gene TRBJ2-1; tentative D call: TRBD2 (6 bases). In germline, CDR1 is LNHNV, CDR2 YYDKDF (reference sequence). V lost 8 bases to trimming and J lost 4 bases, with 15 bases between them. The CDR3 is 14 amino acids. CDR3 residues: CATGYTGRYNEQFF. For the CDR3, the DNA is TGTGCCACCGGTTATACCGGGAGATACAATGAGCAGTTCTTC.

The chain links TRBV5-3 to TRBJ2-5, with D hard to call. TRBV5-3 is marked as an open reading frame, function uncertain. The CDR3 has 12 residues. Trimming pared 4 bases from V and 0 bases from J, leaving 4 bases between. CDR3 sequence: CARSPDQETQYF. The DNA for the CDR3 is TGTGCCAGAAGCCCGGACCAAGAGACCCAGTACTTC.

The chain is built from TRBV7-9 and TRBJ2-7; 7 nucleotides align to TRBD1. Looked up from germline, CDR1 is SEHNR and CDR2 is FQNEAQ (reference sequence). V shed 1 base, J shed 3 bases, and the junction held 3 bases outside the gene matches. The CDR3 is 14 residues long. The CDR3 region is CASSLGGQYYEQYF. As DNA, the CDR3 is TGTGCCAGCAGCTTAGGGGGACAGTACTACGAGCAGTACTTC.

The chain has TRBV18 and TRBJ1-2; 7 bases align to TRBD1. The germline gives CDR1 KGHSH, CDR2 LQKENI. The CDR3 covers 13 residues. Losses at the gene ends were 4 bases for V and 3 bases for J; bases not matched to a gene: 2. CDR3 bases: TGTGCCAGCTCACTAGGACAGGACTATGGCTACACCTTC. Its translation: CASSLGQDYGYTF.

This chain joins TRBV6-5 and TRBJ1-1, with no clear D. Trimming shortened V by 7 bases and J by 0 bases, and 9 bases separated the two germline ends. From germline, CDR1 is MNHEY and CDR2 SVGAGI. The CDR3 totals 13 residues. The CDR3 nucleotides read TGTGCCAGCACGGGTCCCATGAACACTGAAGCTTTCTTT. Its translation is CASTGPMNTEAFF.

Regarding this clone: At the DNA level, this CDR3 is encoded by other sequences in the same sample as well. The rearrangement links TRBV18 to TRBJ2-7; D is undetermined. This CDR3 region has 13 residues. The ends were cut back, 0 bases at V and 1 base at J, with 4 bases in the middle. Germline V gene lookup returns CDR1 KGHSH and CDR2 LQKENI. The CDR3 sequence is CASSPPSSYEQYF. The DNA for the CDR3 is TGTGCCAGCTCACCACCCTCTTCCTACGAGCAGTACTTC.

Notes on this clone: Sequence at one end of the junction differs from germline and may be a read error. The rearrangement uses TRBV10-3 and TRBJ2-7, with TRBD2 identical over 12 bases. This CDR3 comprises 18 residues. Germline lookup yields CDR1 ENHRY and CDR2 SYGVKD. The DNA of the CDR3 is TGTGCCATCAGTGAGTCGGAACTAGCGGGGGGATCGTCCTGCGAGCAGTACTTC. Translating it yields CAISESELAGGSSCEQYF.

The chain links TRBV7-7 to TRBJ1-6; 9 positions match TRBD1. This CDR3 spans 22 amino acids. The germline V gene has CDR1 SSHAT and CDR2 FNYEAQ (reference sequence). Losses at the gene ends were 1 base for V and 5 bases for J; bases not matched to a gene: 21. The DNA of the CDR3 is TGTGCCAGCAGCTTAGACGTGGACAGGGGCCCGGTGGTCCTGCAAAATAATTCACCCCTCCACTTT. Translated: CASSLDVDRGPVVLQNNSPLHF.

The chain is built from TRBV27 and TRBJ1-1, with D unclear. In germline, CDR1 is MNHEY, CDR2 SMNVEV (reference sequence). This CDR3 comprises 15 residues. Between the trimmed V and J ends, which lost 5 bases and 5 bases, there was a span of 18 bases. The CDR3 coding sequence is TGTGCCAGCAGTGGCCCCCTCCGGGGTCGGACTGAAGCTTTCTTT. It is translated as CASSGPLRGRTEAFF.

V gene TRBV7-9 combines with J gene TRBJ2-7; 7 bases agree with TRBD1. This CDR3 spans 14 amino acids. V lost 11 bases and J lost 2; bases outside the gene matches: 12. Germline assignment: CDR1 SEHNR and CDR2 FQNEAQ (reference sequence). CDR3 sequence (DNA): TGTGCCGGGAGCCGGGGACAGCCAGCCTACGAGCAGTACTTC. This gives the protein CAGSRGQPAYEQYF.

Only one count was recorded for this clone. The V gene is TRBV9, the J gene TRBJ2-3; TRBD2 matches at 8 bases. The germline gives CDR1 SGDLS, CDR2 YYNGEE. V lost 0 bases, J lost 4 bases, and 7 bases stayed unmatched. The CDR3 is made up of 16 amino acids. CDR3 nucleotide sequence: TGTGCCAGCAGCGTAGGGAACGGGGGGGCAGCAGATACGCAGTATTTT. As protein: CASSVGNGGAADTQYF.